This is a list of T cell receptor beta chains from one sample in a study of Ad26.COV2.S vaccination and SARS-CoV-2 variants. The data were produced by immunoSEQ multiplex PCR, yet TCRdb's version contains in-frame clones alone and is incomplete. The data show some 300,000 clones, with roughly 80% seen just once and about 2.1% held by the top ten. Material: peripheral blood, obtained in a trial of Ad26.COV2.S vaccine versus placebo. These receptors were obtained from a person aged 18-60 years who received the Ad26.COV2.S COVID-19 vaccine or a placebo. The CDR3 runs from the conserved cysteine through the conserved F or W. D genes are given only for firm matches. The size field is filled for only some rows; it gives once, few, many or a size class.

>TRBD2|TRBJ2-1|-|TRBV5-1
CASSLGGGDYNEQFF
TGCGCCAGCAGCCTAGGCGGGGGTGACTACAATGAGCAGTTCTTC
>-|TRBJ2-7|-|TRBV18
CASSPGLQMYEQYF
TGTGCCAGCTCACCTGGTCTACAGATGTACGAGCAGTACTTC
>TRBD2|TRBJ2-2|-|TRBV5-1
CASSARTSGRLNTGELFF
TGCGCCAGCAGCGCCCGGACTAGCGGGCGACTTAACACCGGGGAGCTGTTTTTT
>-|TRBJ1-5|-|TRBV12-3/TRBV12-4
CASSRTENQPQHF
TGTGCCAGCAGTCGGACAGAGAATCAGCCCCAGCATTTT
>-|TRBJ1-3|-|TRBV5-4
CASTIGLDSGNTIYF
TGTGCCAGCACCATTGGACTTGACAGCGGAAACACCATATATTTT
>TRBD2|TRBJ2-1|-|TRBV5-1
CASSSLRMTSGGSEQFF
TGCGCCAGCAGTTCTCTGCGGATGACTAGCGGGGGGTCTGAGCAGTTCTTC
>-|TRBJ1-1|-|TRBV18
CASSPGTGNTEAFF
TGTGCCAGCTCACCGGGGACTGGGAACACTGAAGCTTTCTTT
>-|TRBJ2-7|-|TRBV6-2/TRBV6-3
CASSYQRISYEQYF
TGTGCCAGCAGTTACCAGCGCATCTCCTACGAGCAGTACTTC
>-|TRBJ2-1|-|TRBV5-1
CASRTRGTDDEQFF
TGCGCCAGCAGAACCCGGGGGACGGATGATGAGCAGTTCTTC
>-|TRBJ2-7|-|TRBV21-1
CASPKGHRRGPSVYEQYF
TGTGCCAGCCCGAAGGGACACCGGCGAGGACCGTCTGTCTACGAGCAGTACTTC
>-|TRBJ2-7|few|TRBV5-4
CASSLEPQGTYEQYF
TGTGCCAGCAGCTTGGAGCCACAGGGTACCTACGAGCAGTACTTC
>-|TRBJ2-7|-|TRBV4-1
CASSFRDGASYEQYF
TGCGCCAGCAGCTTTCGGGACGGAGCCTCCTACGAGCAGTACTTC
>TRBD1|TRBJ1-3|-|TRBV4-2
CASSQKGQGFSGNTIYF
TGTGCCAGCAGCCAAAAGGGACAGGGGTTCTCTGGAAACACCATATATTTT
>-|TRBJ1-4|once|TRBV15
CATSRVSTSNEKLFF
TGTGCCACCAGCAGAGTTTCAACCTCTAATGAAAAACTGTTTTTT
>TRBD1|TRBJ1-6|-|TRBV27
CASSLGSILQGHSPLHF
TGTGCCAGCAGTTTAGGGAGCATATTACAGGGGCATTCACCCCTCCACTTT
>-|TRBJ1-6|-|TRBV5-4
CASSQQGYNSPLHF
TGTGCCAGCAGCCAACAGGGCTATAATTCACCCCTCCACTTT
>-|TRBJ1-5|few|TRBV16
CASSQYAGGNQPQHF
TGTGCCAGCAGCCAATACGCTGGAGGCAATCAGCCCCAGCATTTT
>TRBD1|TRBJ1-1|-|TRBV11-2
CASSARTGGTNTEAFF
TGTGCCAGCAGCGCCCGGACAGGGGGCACGAACACTGAAGCTTTCTTT
>-|TRBJ2-3|-|TRBV4-2
CASSLGESSTDTQYF
TGTGCCAGCAGCCTTGGGGAATCTAGCACAGATACGCAGTATTTT
>-|TRBJ1-1|-|TRBV6-5
CASSFEMEAFF
TGTGCCAGCAGTTTTGAGATGGAAGCTTTCTTT